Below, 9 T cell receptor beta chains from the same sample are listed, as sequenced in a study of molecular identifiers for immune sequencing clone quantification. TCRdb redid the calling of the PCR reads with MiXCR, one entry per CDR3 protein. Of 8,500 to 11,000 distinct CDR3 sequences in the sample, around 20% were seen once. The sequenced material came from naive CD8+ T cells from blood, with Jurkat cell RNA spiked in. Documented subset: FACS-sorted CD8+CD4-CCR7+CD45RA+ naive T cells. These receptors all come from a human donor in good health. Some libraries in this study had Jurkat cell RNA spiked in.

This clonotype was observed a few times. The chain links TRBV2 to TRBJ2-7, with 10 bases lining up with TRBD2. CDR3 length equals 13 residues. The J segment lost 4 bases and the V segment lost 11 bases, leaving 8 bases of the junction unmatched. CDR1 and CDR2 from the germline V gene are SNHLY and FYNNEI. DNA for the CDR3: TGTGCCTTAACCGGGACTAGCGCTTACGAGCAGTACTTC. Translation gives CALTGTSAYEQYF.

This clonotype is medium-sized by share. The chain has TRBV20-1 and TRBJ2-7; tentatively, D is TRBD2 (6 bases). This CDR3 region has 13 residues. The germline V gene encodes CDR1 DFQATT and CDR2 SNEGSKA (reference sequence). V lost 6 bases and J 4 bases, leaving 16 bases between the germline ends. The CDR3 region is CSASELGGYEQYF. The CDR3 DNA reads TGCAGTGCCAGTGAGCTCGGGGGTTACGAGCAGTACTTC.

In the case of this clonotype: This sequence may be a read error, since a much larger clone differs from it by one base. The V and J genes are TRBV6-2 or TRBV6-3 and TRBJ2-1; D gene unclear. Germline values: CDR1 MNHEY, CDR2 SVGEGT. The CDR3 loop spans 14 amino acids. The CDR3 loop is CARSYTDFLNEQFF. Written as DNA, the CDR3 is TGTGCCAGGAGTTACACAGATTTCCTCAATGAGCAGTTCTTC.

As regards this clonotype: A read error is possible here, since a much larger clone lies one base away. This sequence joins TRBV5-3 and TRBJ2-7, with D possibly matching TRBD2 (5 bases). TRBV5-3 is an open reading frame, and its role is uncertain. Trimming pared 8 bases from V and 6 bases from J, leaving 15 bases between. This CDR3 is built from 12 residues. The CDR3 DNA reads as TGTGCCAGCAGGTCGGGGTCCGGCGAGCAGTACTTC. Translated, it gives CASRSGSGEQYF.

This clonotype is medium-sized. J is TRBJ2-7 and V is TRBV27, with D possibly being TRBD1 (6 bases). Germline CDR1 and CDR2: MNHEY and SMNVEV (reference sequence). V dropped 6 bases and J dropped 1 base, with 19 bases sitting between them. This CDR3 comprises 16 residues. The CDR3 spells CASRKTGTPMSYEQYF. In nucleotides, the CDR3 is TGTGCCAGCAGGAAAACCGGGACACCAATGTCCTACGAGCAGTACTTC.

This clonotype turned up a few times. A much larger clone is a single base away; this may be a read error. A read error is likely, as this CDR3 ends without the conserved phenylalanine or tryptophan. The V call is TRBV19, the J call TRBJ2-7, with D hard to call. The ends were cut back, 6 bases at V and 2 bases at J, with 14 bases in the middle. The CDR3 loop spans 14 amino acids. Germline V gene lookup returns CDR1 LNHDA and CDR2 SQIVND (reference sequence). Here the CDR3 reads CASSILGTTYEQYL. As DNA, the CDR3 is TGTGCCAGTAGCATTTTGGGTACAACCTACGAGCAGTACCTC.

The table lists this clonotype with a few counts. CDR3 in amino acids: CASSPNYEQYF. CDR3 nucleotide sequence: TGTGCCAGCAGCCCAAATTACGAGCAGTACTTC. The genes are TRBV7-9 and TRBJ2-7; D ambiguous. This CDR3 comprises 11 residues. Germline lookup yields CDR1 SEHNR and CDR2 FQNEAQ (reference sequence). V shed 5 bases and J shed 4 bases, with 6 bases lying between them. The full variable domain, rest sourced from reference TRBV7-9 and TRBJ2-7, is DTGVSQNPRHKITKRGQNVTFRCDPISEHNRLYWYRQTLGQGPEFLTYFQNEAQLEKSRLLSDRFSAERPKGSFSTLEIQRTEQGDSAMYLCASSPNYEQYFGPGTRLTVT.

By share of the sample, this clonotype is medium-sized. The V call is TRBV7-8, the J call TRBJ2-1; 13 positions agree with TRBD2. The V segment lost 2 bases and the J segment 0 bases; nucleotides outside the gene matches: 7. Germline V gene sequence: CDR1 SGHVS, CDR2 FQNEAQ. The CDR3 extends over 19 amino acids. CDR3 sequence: CASSLPTSGRQNSYNEQFF. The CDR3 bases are TGTGCCAGCAGCTTACCGACTAGCGGGAGGCAAAACTCCTACAATGAGCAGTTCTTC.

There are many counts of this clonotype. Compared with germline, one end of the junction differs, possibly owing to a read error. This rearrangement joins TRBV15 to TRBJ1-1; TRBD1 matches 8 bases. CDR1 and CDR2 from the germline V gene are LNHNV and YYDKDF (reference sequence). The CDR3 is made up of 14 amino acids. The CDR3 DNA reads TGTGCCACGCAGGACAGGGCGGTTTCTTTTGAAGCTCTCTTT. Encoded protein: CATQDRAVSFEALF.